These T cell receptor beta chains were read from a single sample in a study of T cells in Graves' hyperthyroidism and ophthalmopathy. TCRdb reanalysed the multiplex PCR reads using MiXCR and keeps one entry per CDR3 protein. The sample yields 690,000 or so distinct CDR3 sequences, 18% seen once. The sample taken for sequencing was blood. The receptor source for this set is a woman in her forties or fifties with Graves' hyperthyroidism that later progressed to Graves' ophthalmopathy. Both conserved end residues are part of each CDR3. The D gene is left open where the match is weak. Rows may omit the clone size; those that give it use once, few, many or a size class.

len,d_gene,v_gene,j_gene,abundance,CDR3nt,CDR3aa
14,NA,TRBV12-3/TRBV12-4,TRBJ1-1,many,TGTGCCAGCAGTTTAAGCCGATCGAACACTGAAGCTTTCTTT,CASSLSRSNTEAFF
14,TRBD1,TRBV5-1,TRBJ2-5,NA,TGCGCCAGCAGGCCCGGACAGGGTCGAGAGACCCAGTACTTC,CASRPGQGRETQYF
16,NA,TRBV11-2,TRBJ2-4,many,TGTGCCAGCAGCTCCTTGTCGGGCCTAGCCAAAAACATTCAGTACTTC,CASSSLSGLAKNIQYF
15,NA,TRBV19,TRBJ1-2,NA,TGTGCCAGTAGTATCGTATCCACCGATAACTATGGCTACACCTTC,CASSIVSTDNYGYTF
12,NA,TRBV10-1,TRBJ2-3,NA,TGCGCCAGCAGTGAGAAGTTGGGGGGGCAGTATTTT,CASSEKLGGQYF
12,NA,TRBV12-3/TRBV12-4,TRBJ1-1,many,TGTGCCAGCAGTTTAGGGGGGTTTGGAGCTTTCTTT,CASSLGGFGAFF
16,NA,TRBV20-1,TRBJ1-2,NA,TGCAGTGCTAGAGTTCGGGCGACAGTTGATAGCTATGGCTACACCTTC,CSARVRATVDSYGYTF
15,NA,TRBV9,TRBJ1-1,few,TGTGCCAGCAGCGCAGAATCCGGGGTAATTGGTGAAGCTTTCTTT,CASSAESGVIGEAFF
17,NA,TRBV7-9,TRBJ2-3,NA,TGTGCCAGCAGCTCAAAGCAGCTAGCGCGAGACACAGATACGCAGTATTTT,CASSSKQLARDTDTQYF
14,TRBD1,TRBV7-6,TRBJ1-1,many,TGTGCCAGCAGTAACCCGGGACAGGGCTTGGGGGCTTTCTTT,CASSNPGQGLGAFF
17,NA,TRBV6-1,TRBJ2-3,few,TGTGCCAGCACGCCGGGGGTGGGGGCTGCTAGCACAGATACGCAGTATTTT,CASTPGVGAASTDTQYF
16,TRBD2,TRBV3-1,TRBJ2-5,many,TGTGCCAGCAGCCAAGATTCGTGGCGGGAGGAGGAGACCCAGTACTTC,CASSQDSWREEETQYF
13,NA,TRBV11-3,TRBJ2-7,many,TGTGCCAGCAGCCAGATACCTATAGGGGAGCAGTACTTC,CASSQIPIGEQYF
15,TRBD1,TRBV12-3/TRBV12-4,TRBJ1-4,few,TGTGCCAGCAGTTTCCGGGCAGGGGGCCGTGAAAAACTGTTTTTT,CASSFRAGGREKLFF
14,TRBD2,TRBV27,TRBJ2-1,few,TGTGCCAGCAGTTTATCAACCAGCGGGAGTGGGCAGTTCTTC,CASSLSTSGSGQFF
15,NA,TRBV3-1,TRBJ1-5,many,TGTGCCAGCAGCCAAGTAGCAGGGAGCAATCAGCCCCAGCATTTT,CASSQVAGSNQPQHF
16,TRBD2,TRBV20-1,TRBJ2-3,NA,TGCAGTGCTAGAGATGGGGTAGCGGGGTCCCGGGATACGCAGTATTTT,CSARDGVAGSRDTQYF
13,TRBD1,TRBV29-1,TRBJ1-5,many,TGCAGCGTGACCGGGACAGGGGATCAGCCCCAGCATTTT,CSVTGTGDQPQHF
17,NA,TRBV7-9,TRBJ1-1,NA,TGTGCCAGCAGCTTCGACCCCCGGGAGCCTTCGAACACTGAAGCTTTCTTT,CASSFDPREPSNTEAFF
15,TRBD1,TRBV10-3,TRBJ1-1,few,TGTGCCATCAGTCCTTCCGGGACAGTGAACACTGAAGCTTTCTTT,CAISPSGTVNTEAFF
12,NA,TRBV2,TRBJ2-7,many,TGTGCCAGCAGTCTCCCGAACTACGAGCAGTACTTC,CASSLPNYEQYF
13,NA,TRBV27,TRBJ2-7,many,TGTGCCAGCAGTTCAAACGATGCCTACGAGCAGTACTTC,CASSSNDAYEQYF
15,NA,TRBV15,TRBJ1-2,few,TGTGCCACCAGCAGAGATCGGGGGTTTGGCTATGGCTACACCTTC,CATSRDRGFGYGYTF
11,TRBD2,TRBV20-1,TRBJ2-1,few,TGCAGTGCAAGACTAGCAAATGAGCAGTTCTTC,CSARLANEQFF
16,TRBD1,TRBV5-1,TRBJ2-3,many,TGCGCCAGCAGCCCTGCCGACAGGGGTAGCACAGATACGCAGTATTTT,CASSPADRGSTDTQYF
18,TRBD2,TRBV6-2/TRBV6-3,TRBJ2-1,NA,TGTGCCAGCAGTTATTCAAGGGGGAGACTAGCGGTCTTGAATGAGCAGTTCTTC,CASSYSRGRLAVLNEQFF
17,TRBD1,TRBV5-1,TRBJ2-7,many,TGCGCCAGCAGCATACAAACCGGGACAGAGGTTCCCTACGAGCAGTACTTC,CASSIQTGTEVPYEQYF
13,NA,TRBV12-3/TRBV12-4,TRBJ1-1,NA,TGTGCCAGCAGTCCCCCGCCGGGCAATGAAGCTTTCTTT,CASSPPPGNEAFF
15,NA,TRBV24-1,TRBJ2-3,many,TGTGCCACCGGACAAGTCGCGGGGGCGACAGATACGCAGTATTTT,CATGQVAGATDTQYF
14,NA,TRBV20-1,TRBJ1-6,few,TGCAGTGCTAGAGTCCCGGGGAATAATTCACCCCTCCACTTT,CSARVPGNNSPLHF
15,NA,TRBV6-1,TRBJ1-5,few,TGTGCCAGCAGTAGGACAGAGCCTAGCAATCAGCCCCAGCATTTT,CASSRTEPSNQPQHF
15,TRBD1,TRBV3-1,TRBJ2-5,NA,TGTGCCAGCAGCCCCGATTGGGCAGGGGGCGAGACCCAGTACTTC,CASSPDWAGGETQYF
15,TRBD1,TRBV10-2,TRBJ1-1,few,TGCGCCAGCAACCCCATGACAGGGCCCCACACTGAAGCTTTCTTT,CASNPMTGPHTEAFF